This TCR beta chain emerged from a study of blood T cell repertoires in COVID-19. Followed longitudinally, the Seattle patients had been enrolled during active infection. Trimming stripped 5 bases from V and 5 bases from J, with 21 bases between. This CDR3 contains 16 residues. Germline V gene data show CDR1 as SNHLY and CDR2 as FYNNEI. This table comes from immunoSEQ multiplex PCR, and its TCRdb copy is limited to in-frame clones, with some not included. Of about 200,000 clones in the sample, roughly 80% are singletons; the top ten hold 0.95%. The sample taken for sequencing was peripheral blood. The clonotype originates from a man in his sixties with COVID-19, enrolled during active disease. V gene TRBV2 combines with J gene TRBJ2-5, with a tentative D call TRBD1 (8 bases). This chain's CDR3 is CASSPLLGQGGETQYF. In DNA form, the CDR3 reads TGTGCCAGCAGTCCATTGTTAGGACAGGGAGGGGAGACCCAGTACTTC.